The 9 T cell receptor beta chains presented below share a single source sample, sequenced in a study of T cell clonality in common variable immunodeficiency (dated by TCRdb to between 2015 and 2017). Broad study findings and their caveats: Fewer deletions and N-nucleotide insertions were reportedly observed in CVID TCRbeta sequences, and highly modified clones with 13 or more V deletions were reportedly absent from CVID TCRbeta sequences.

Receptors were amplified or captured by the immunoSEQ multiplex PCR assay. Sourced from immuneACCESS, this table was stored by TCRdb with only in-frame sequences that have V and J called. A share of the clones is absent; for the studies checked, an unresolved V gene accounts for under half, and the remainder has no known explanation. This sample shows about 21,000 clones, and none of them turns up only once. The ten largest make up around 2.5% of the sample. For these TCRs, the target antigens are not known. The sequencing sample was made of peripheral blood mononuclear cells. The receptors stem from a human donor with common variable immunodeficiency.

There are a few counts of this clone. The read is 3 residues too short to cover the CDR3 end, so that end is filled in from the germline J gene. V gene TRBV6-2 or TRBV6-3 combines with J gene TRBJ1-1; 7 nucleotides match TRBD1. The trim removed 8 bases at V and 7 bases at J, leaving 13 bases unmatched. The V gene's germline CDR1 is MNHEY and CDR2 SVGEGT. CDR3 length: 14 residues. Partial CDR3 DNA: TGTGCCAGCGGACCGGACAGGCTTAGCATTGAA. This sequence encodes CASGPDRLSIE. The CDR3, in full, reads CASGPDRLSIEAFF.

This clone came up many times. The read finishes 3 residues shy of the CDR3 end, and the germline J gene is used to complete it. The chain combines TRBV20-1 with TRBJ1-1; possible D gene TRBD1, 6 bases. V gave up 0 bases and J gave up 4 bases, with 15 bases separating them. The CDR3 has 15 amino acids. Germline V gene sequence: CDR1 DFQATT, CDR2 SNEGSKA (reference sequence). This CDR3 is CSAREGERGSTEAFF. The part of the CDR3 DNA that was read is TGCAGTGCTAGAGAGGGGGAGAGGGGGAGCACTGAA.

This clone was seen ten or more times. The DNA ends 3 residues before the CDR3 does, and the rest of the CDR3 is filled in from the germline J gene. V gene TRBV29-1 combines with J gene TRBJ2-5, with TRBD2 matching 8 bases. Germline V gives CDR1 SQVTM, CDR2 ANQGSEA. Trimming cost V 6 bases and J 5 bases; bases outside gene matches: 11. This CDR3 is built from 14 residues. Incomplete CDR3 DNA: TGCAGCGTCCATCGGGGGGGGTTTGGGGAGACC. Translation: CSVHRGGFGET. The CDR3 in its entirety is CSVHRGGFGETQYF.

In regard to this clone: With the read ending 3 residues before the CDR3 end, the germline J gene is used to fill in that end. The chain recombines TRBV7-3 with TRBJ1-6; D is possibly TRBD1 (5 bases). This CDR3 contains 14 residues. The V end lost 4 bases, the J end lost 10 bases, and 14 bases lay between the germline ends. Germline V gene lookup returns CDR1 SGHTA and CDR2 FQGTGA. CDR3 sequence reads: CASSSTTAGSPLHF. CDR3 bases read: TGTGCCAGCAGCTCTACGACAGCAGGATCACCC.

Incomplete CDR3 DNA: TGTGCCAGCAGCTCCGGACAGGGAAGGGTGCATGGC. As protein: CASSSGQGRVHG. The complete CDR3 sequence is CASSSGQGRVHGYTF. The chain carries TRBV7-9 and TRBJ1-2; 8 nucleotides line up with TRBD1. The sequenced fragment ends 3 residues before the CDR3 boundary, so the rest is inferred from the germline J gene. The CDR3 has 15 amino acids. The J segment lost 6 bases and the V segment lost 4 bases, leaving 10 bases of the junction unmatched. Per the germline V gene, CDR1 is SEHNR and CDR2 is FQNEAQ (reference sequence).

In this sample, this clone turned up a few times. The read gets to within 3 residues of the CDR3 end, and the germline J gene fills in the rest. The chain recombines TRBV6-2 or TRBV6-3 with TRBJ2-5; 8 nucleotides match TRBD2. The trim removed 5 bases at V and 2 bases at J, leaving 7 bases unmatched. The germline V gene has CDR1 MNHEY and CDR2 SVGEGT. This CDR3 contains 15 residues. CDR3 region: CASSGTRIPQETQYF. The DNA read from the CDR3 is TGTGCCAGCAGTGGGACTAGAATTCCACAAGAGACC.

A note on this clone: The read terminates 3 residues ahead of where the CDR3 ends, so the germline J gene completes it. This chain joins TRBV6-2 or TRBV6-3 and TRBJ1-2; 8 nucleotides line up with TRBD1. This CDR3 comprises 15 residues. Looked up from germline, CDR1 is MNHEY and CDR2 is SVGEGT. With V trimmed by 0 bases and J by 5 bases, 5 bases remained unmatched. The CDR3 loop is CASSYSDRGPYGYTF. Incomplete CDR3 DNA: TGTGCCAGCAGTTACTCAGACAGGGGACCATATGGC.

This clone was seen a handful of times. Sequencing ends 3 residues short of the CDR3 end; the germline J gene provides the rest. V is TRBV18 and J is TRBJ2-5; the match to TRBD1 covers 8 bases. The CDR3 is 16 residues long. With 4 bases clipped from V and 2 bases from J, the junction kept 9 bases outside the gene matches. The germline CDR1 and CDR2 sequences are KGHSH and LQKENI. The CDR3 loop is CASSHGQGGFQETQYF. The CDR3 bases that were read are TGTGCCAGCTCACACGGACAGGGTGGGTTTCAAGAGACC.

Worth noting for this clone: The read ends 3 residues shy of where the CDR3 ends; the end is completed using the germline J gene. The chain recombines TRBV18 with TRBJ2-7, with 10 nucleotides matching TRBD1. Germline V gene sequence: CDR1 KGHSH, CDR2 LQKENI. The CDR3 covers 16 residues. The V gene end was trimmed by 4 bases and the J gene end by 6 bases; junction bases not matched to a gene: 12. The CDR3 DNA, read in part, is TGTGCCAGCTCACGAGACCGGGACAGGGGAAGTGGCGAG. Encoded protein: CASSRDRDRGSGE. The complete CDR3 reads CASSRDRDRGSGEQYF.